This T cell receptor beta chain stems from a study of CD8+ T cells in alopecia areata. Study background: The percentage of affected scalp area served as the score of severity for treated patients. Overall study findings and caveats: Expanded CD8+ clones among the top 100, as well as scalp clonality, were significantly decreased by tofacitinib. Lesional scalp, notably in alopecia totalis/universalis, had clonality above that of normal scalp. There were many expanded lesional clones persisting in scalp and blood during tofacitinib.

Specified treatment: oral pan-JAK inhibitor, 5-10 mg twice daily. CDR1 MNHEY and CDR2 SMNVEV come from the germline V gene (reference sequence). The CDR3 is 13 residues long. V was pared by 3 bases and J by 7 bases, with 12 bases between. This clone was detected once. The antigen remains undetermined. cDNA serving as the sequencing template came from extracted, reverse transcribed RNA. The protocol was immunoSEQ multiplex PCR, while the TCRdb copy is restricted to in-frame clones and leaves out a portion. The data contain 150,000 to 200,000 clones, roughly 66% of them singletons. The sample consisted of CD4+ T cells sorted from blood, taken at week 24, from a patient treated with tofacitinib. The origin of this receptor is a human donor with alopecia areata. The chain carries TRBV27 and TRBJ1-2; D is undetermined. The CDR3 region has the DNA TGTGCCAGCAGTTTTAGAAACCGGCGTGGCTACACCTTC. It codes for CASSFRNRRGYTF.